This TCR beta chain was recovered during a study of cytomegalovirus exposure and HLA in healthy donors. Study conclusions and caveats: 87-base-pair reads could not separate some V segments, including TRBV6-2 and TRBV6-3.

The study ran its PCR with 60 Vbeta and 13 Jbeta primers. Sequencing used immunoSEQ multiplex PCR; TCRdb keeps in-frame clones, though not all of them. The sample includes 200,000 to 250,000 clones, 60% to 80% seen only once; the top ten take around 2%. The CDR3 covers 14 residues. CDR1 SGHTA and CDR2 FQGNSA come from the germline V gene. The V gene lost 0 bases and the J gene lost 5 bases, with 11 bases spanning the gap. Comments on this clone: Its cognate antigen is unknown.

The clonotype was recovered from a man younger than 35 in good health and CMV-seronegative. The chain employs TRBV7-2 and TRBJ2-7; a weak D match, TRBD2 (7 bases). Sequenced input: PBMCs. The CDR3 spells CASSLAGGPNEQYF. For the CDR3, the DNA is TGTGCCAGCAGCTTAGCGGGGGGGCCCAACGAGCAGTACTTC.